What follows are 11 T cell receptor beta chains derived from one specimen sequenced in a study of blood T cell repertoires in COVID-19. Profiled with immunoSEQ multiplex PCR; TCRdb holds only in-frame clones, not every one. The table lists around 20,000 clones, around nine tenths of them singletons. Sequencing was carried out using peripheral blood. These receptors all stem from a human donor in a cohort sampled during active COVID-19. The donor label of this sample is uncertain.

V is TRBV11-2 and J is TRBJ2-3, with TRBD2 as a possible D gene (6 bases). This CDR3 is built from 14 residues. The V gene's germline CDR1 is SGHAT and CDR2 FQNNGV. V was trimmed by 5 bases and J by 3 bases, leaving 12 bases between them. In DNA, the CDR3 is TGTGCCAGCAGCCGGGAGTTGGGGACAGATACGCAGTATTTT. Its protein is CASSRELGTDTQYF.

The V and J genes are TRBV2 and TRBJ1-1; 7 bases are shared with TRBD1. V lost 5 bases, J lost 4 bases, and 4 bases stayed unmatched. Per germline, CDR1 SNHLY and CDR2 FYNNEI. The CDR3 is 13 residues long. CDR3 nucleotides: TGTGCCAGCAGTCGACAGGGACTCACTGAAGCTTTCTTT. Translated: CASSRQGLTEAFF. The full variable domain, in which reference TRBV2 and TRBJ1-1 provide the parts outside the CDR3, is EPEVTQTPSHQVTQMGQEVILRCVPISNHLYFYWYRQILGQKVEFLVSFYNNEISEKSEIFDDQFSVERPDGSNFTLKIRSTKLEDSAMYFCASSRQGLTEAFFGQGTRLTVV.

V usage is TRBV10-3 and J usage is TRBJ2-1, with TRBD2 matching 10 bases. This CDR3 comprises 17 residues. J gave up 5 bases and V 0 bases, and 7 bases lay outside the gene matches. The germline CDR1 and CDR2 sequences are ENHRY and SYGVKD. CDR3 sequence reads: CAISESTGLAGDNEQFF. CDR3 nucleotides: TGTGCCATCAGTGAGTCGACTGGGCTAGCGGGAGACAATGAGCAGTTCTTC.

The chain combines TRBV3-1 (or the pseudogene TRBV3-2) with TRBJ1-1; possibly TRBD1 for D (5 bases). V lost 1 base to trimming and J lost 6 bases, with 9 bases between them. Germline V gene data show CDR1 as LGHDT and CDR2 as YNNKEL (reference sequence). CDR3 length equals 13 residues. CDR3 region: CASSQGGGSEAFF. The CDR3 bases are TGTGCCAGCAGCCAAGGGGGGGGGTCTGAAGCTTTCTTT.

The rearrangement joins TRBV15 to TRBJ2-1; 9 bases align to TRBD2. This CDR3 spans 16 amino acids. V lost 1 base, J lost 5 bases, and 6 bases stayed unmatched. Looked up from germline, CDR1 is LNHNV and CDR2 is YYDKDF (reference sequence). DNA for the CDR3: TGTGCCACCAGCAGAGGGTCCGCTAGCGGGGACAATGAGCAGTTCTTC. This translates into CATSRGSASGDNEQFF.

This rearrangement joins TRBV28 to TRBJ2-2; TRBD2 aligns across 7 bases. The CDR3 totals 15 residues. Per the germline V gene, CDR1 is MDHEN and CDR2 is SYDVKM. Trimming cost V 6 bases and J 0 bases; bases outside gene matches: 4. The DNA of the CDR3 is TGTGCCAGCAGGCGGGACTATCCGAACACCGGGGAGCTGTTTTTT. It encodes CASRRDYPNTGELFF. The variable domain in full, completed from reference TRBV28 and TRBJ2-2, reads DVKVTQSSRYLVKRTGEKVFLECVQDMDHENMFWYRQDPGLGLRLIYFSYDVKMKEKGDIPEGYSVSREKKERFSLILESASTNQTSMYLCASRRDYPNTGELFFGEGSRLTVL.

V is TRBV30 and J is TRBJ2-3; TRBD1 agrees at 7 bases. The CDR3 sequence is 14 residues long. V was clipped by 6 bases and J by 0 bases; unmatched bases: 6. Germline CDR1 reads GTSNPN; CDR2 reads SVGIG (reference sequence). DNA of the CDR3: TGTGCCTGTGCCGGGACAGCTAGCACAGATACGCAGTATTTT. Protein sequence: CACAGTASTDTQYF.

The J gene is TRBJ2-3, the V gene TRBV20-1, with a weak D call TRBD1 (5 bases). Germline assignment: CDR1 DFQATT and CDR2 SNEGSKA (reference sequence). The CDR3 is made up of 11 amino acids. The CDR3 coding sequence is TGCAGCCAGGGCTGGGGAGATACGCAGTATTTT. This gives the protein CSQGWGDTQYF.

The chain is built from TRBV7-9 and TRBJ2-3, with 7 nucleotides matching TRBD1. With V trimmed by 7 bases and J by 1 base, 5 bases remained unmatched. Per the germline V gene, CDR1 is SEHNR and CDR2 is FQNEAQ (reference sequence). The CDR3 consists of 14 residues. CDR3 in amino acids: CASNRDSRTDTQYF. The CDR3 bases are TGTGCCAGCAACCGGGACAGTCGCACAGATACGCAGTATTTT.

The chain couples TRBV30 to TRBJ2-1, with 11 bases lining up with TRBD2. CDR3 size: 16 residues. Germline V CDR1 and CDR2: GTSNPN, SVGIG (reference sequence). Trimming took 1 base from V and 9 from J; bases not matched to a gene: 11. The CDR3 reads CAWSGFSGRARGEQFF. As DNA, the CDR3 is TGTGCCTGGAGTGGATTTAGCGGGAGGGCCAGAGGTGAGCAGTTCTTC.

The chain is built from TRBV7-9 and TRBJ1-1, with 9 bases lining up with TRBD1. CDR1 SEHNR and CDR2 FQNEAQ come from the germline V gene (reference sequence). J gave up 4 bases and V 3 bases, and 9 bases lay outside the gene matches. The CDR3 sequence is 16 residues long. CDR3 nucleotide sequence: TGTGCCAGCAGCTTGACAGGGGGGGTTTCAAGCACTGAAGCTTTCTTT. Its translation: CASSLTGGVSSTEAFF.